The 21 T cell receptor beta chains presented below share a single source sample, sequenced in a study of radiotherapy plus CTLA-4 blockade in lung cancer. The assay was immunoSEQ multiplex PCR, and TCRdb's table has in-frame clones only and misses some. The sample consists of some 37,000 clones, over 55% of them appearing once. Specimen: peripheral blood, collected from a patient treated with radiotherapy plus ipilimumab. These receptors originate from a human donor with non-small cell lung cancer who had stable disease on radiotherapy plus ipilimumab.

About this clone itself: The junction shows a germline mismatch at one end, possibly a read error. The chain recombines TRBV2 with TRBJ2-2, with a weak D call TRBD1 (5 bases). Per germline, CDR1 SNHLY and CDR2 FYNNEI. CDR3 size: 12 residues. The CDR3 coding sequence is TGTGCCAGCCGTGACAGTCTCGGGGAGCTGTTTTTT. Translation: CASRDSLGELFF. Filled out from reference TRBV2 and TRBJ2-2, the complete variable domain reads EPEVTQTPSHQVTQMGQEVILRCVPISNHLYFYWYRQILGQKVEFLVSFYNNEISEKSEIFDDQFSVERPDGSNFTLKIRSTKLEDSAMYFCASRDSLGELFFGEGSRLTVL.

Only one count was recorded for this clone. The chain links TRBV28 to TRBJ1-3; TRBD1 matches 8 bases. This CDR3 is 17 amino acids long. Per the germline V gene, CDR1 is MDHEN and CDR2 is SYDVKM. The V segment lost 3 bases and the J segment 0 bases; nucleotides outside the gene matches: 7. CDR3 sequence: CASSFETGALSGNTIYF. CDR3 coding DNA: TGTGCCAGCAGTTTCGAGACAGGGGCCCTCTCTGGAAACACCATATATTTT.

The CDR3 coding sequence is TGCAGCGACACAGGTACAGGGGATAGCAATCAGCCCCAGCATTTT. It is translated as CSDTGTGDSNQPQHF. The chain is built from TRBV29-1 and TRBJ1-5; 7 positions match TRBD1. The CDR3 extends over 15 amino acids. Germline loops: CDR1 SQVTM, CDR2 ANQGSEA. V was pared by 7 bases and J by 0 bases, with 9 bases of the junction left unmatched.

The V and J genes are TRBV11-2 and TRBJ2-1, with 7 bases lining up with TRBD1. Germline CDR1 and CDR2: SGHAT and FQNNGV. This CDR3 has 16 residues. J was trimmed by 0 bases and V by 5 bases; bases with no gene match: 7. The CDR3 is CASSLPRDSSYNEQFF. In DNA, the CDR3 is TGTGCCAGCAGCCTGCCCCGGGACAGCTCCTACAATGAGCAGTTCTTC.

This chain uses TRBV29-1 with TRBJ2-1; possible D gene TRBD1, 6 bases. There are 15 residues in the CDR3. With 8 bases removed from V and 6 bases from J, the gap between germline ends came to 23 bases. The V gene's germline CDR1 is SQVTM and CDR2 ANQGSEA. The CDR3 reads CSSSRDQGISNEQFF. In nucleotides, the CDR3 is TGCAGCTCCTCGAGGGACCAGGGGATATCCAATGAGCAGTTCTTC.

The chain links TRBV13 to TRBJ2-5; TRBD1 is a possible D gene (5 bases). The DNA end lines up better with TRBJ2-7; the J call may be wrong. In germline, CDR1 is PRHDT, CDR2 FYEKMQ (reference sequence). The CDR3 spans 16 residues. Here the CDR3 reads CASSSGPGQGTYEQYF. CDR3 nucleotide sequence: TGTGCCAGCAGCTCCGGCCCTGGGCAGGGCACCTACGAGCAGTACTTC.

The chain uses TRBV9 and TRBJ2-2, with D possibly matching TRBD2 (6 bases). Trimming removed 0 bases from V and 4 bases from J, with 13 bases in between. Germline CDR1 reads SGDLS; CDR2 reads YYNGEE. The CDR3 has 16 residues. The DNA of the CDR3 is TGTGCCAGCAGCGTAGGAGGGAGGACCATCACCGGGGAGCTGTTTTTT. As protein: CASSVGGRTITGELFF.

This chain uses TRBV10-2 with TRBJ2-7; 10 bases fit TRBD1. The V gene end was trimmed by 5 bases and the J gene end by 4 bases; junction bases not matched to a gene: 11. CDR3 size: 16 residues. Germline CDR1 WSHSY, CDR2 SAAADI. The CDR3 sequence: CASSILPGQGKYEQYF. CDR3 sequence (DNA): TGCGCCAGCAGTATCCTTCCGGGACAGGGGAAATACGAGCAGTACTTC.

The CDR3 loop reads CASTTGNGNTIYF. DNA for the CDR3: TGTGCCAGCACTACAGGGAATGGAAACACCATATATTTT. This chain joins TRBV28 and TRBJ1-3, with D perhaps TRBD1 (6 bases). V dropped 7 bases and J dropped 3 bases, with 10 bases sitting between them. The germline V gene encodes CDR1 MDHEN and CDR2 SYDVKM. The CDR3 has 13 amino acids.

This clone was seen only a few times. V gene TRBV19 combines with J gene TRBJ1-5; D may be TRBD1 (6 bases). The CDR3 spans 15 residues. V gave up 8 bases and J gave up 8 bases, with 22 bases separating them. Germline V gives CDR1 LNHDA, CDR2 SQIVND (reference sequence). The CDR3 nucleotides are TGTGCCAGTGGACATAGGGGTCGGACAGACAAGCCCCAGCATTTT. Residues: CASGHRGRTDKPQHF.

As regards this clone: One junction end disagrees with the germline gene, perhaps due to a read error. This sample includes further DNA sequences coding for the same CDR3. The chain couples TRBV2 to TRBJ1-2; unclear D gene. The CDR3 runs to 13 residues. Germline V gives CDR1 SNHLY, CDR2 FYNNEI. CDR3 DNA sequence: TGTGCCAGCAGTGAATCGTCCACGGGTGGCTACACTTTC. It yields the protein CASSESSTGGYTF.

Details on this clone: This CDR3 is also generated by other DNA sequences in the sample. This rearrangement joins TRBV7-2 to TRBJ1-2, with 9 positions matching TRBD1. The trim removed 5 bases at V and 2 bases at J, leaving 12 bases unmatched. The V gene's germline CDR1 is SGHTA and CDR2 FQGNSA. CDR3 size: 17 residues. For the CDR3, the DNA is TGTGCCAGCAGCCCACGACAGGGGGTGATCCTAAACTATGGCTACACCTTC. Translated, it gives CASSPRQGVILNYGYTF.

This clone was found once. V usage is TRBV15 and J usage is TRBJ1-5; D is ambiguous. This CDR3 is 12 amino acids long. V was cut by 0 bases and J by 7 bases, with 4 bases left in between. Germline CDR1 reads LNHNV; CDR2 reads YYDKDF (reference sequence). The CDR3: CATSREAQPQHF. In DNA form, the CDR3 reads TGTGCCACCAGCAGAGAAGCCCAGCCCCAGCATTTT.

The chain couples TRBV7-2 to TRBJ2-5; weak D call: TRBD2 (7 bases). Per the germline V gene, CDR1 is SGHTA and CDR2 is FQGNSA. CDR3 length: 14 amino acids. Trimming removed 2 bases from V and 5 bases from J, with 12 bases in between. The CDR3 region has the DNA TGTGCCAGCAGCTTACGGGGGGCTGGGGAGACCCAGTACTTC. Translated, it gives CASSLRGAGETQYF.

The rearrangement links TRBV5-6 to TRBJ1-5; tentatively, D is TRBD1 (6 bases). V was cut by 3 bases and J by 0 bases, with 13 bases left in between. The CDR3 totals 16 residues. The germline gives CDR1 SGHDT, CDR2 YYEEEE. In DNA, the CDR3 is TGTGCCAGCAGCTCTACAGGGAGATATAGCAATCAGCCCCAGCATTTT. Translating it yields CASSSTGRYSNQPQHF.

This clone appeared a few times. This rearrangement joins TRBV19 to TRBJ1-5, with D unclear. This CDR3 contains 15 residues. Trimming took off 5 bases at V and 0 bases at J, with 11 bases between the two ends. In germline, CDR1 is LNHDA, CDR2 SQIVND (reference sequence). CDR3 DNA sequence: TGTGCCAGTAGTTTGGGAGGTTCTAGCAATCAGCCCCAGCATTTT. Amino acid sequence: CASSLGGSSNQPQHF.

The rearrangement joins TRBV18 to TRBJ1-3, with D unresolved. CDR3 length: 15 residues. Deletions cut 3 bases from V and 0 bases from J, with 9 bases between. Germline V CDR1 and CDR2: KGHSH, LQKENI. The CDR3: CASSPAAFSGNTIYF. The DNA of the CDR3 is TGTGCCAGCTCACCCGCGGCCTTCTCTGGAAACACCATATATTTT.

The rearrangement links TRBV7-9 to TRBJ2-3; possible D gene TRBD1, 6 bases. Germline assignment: CDR1 SEHNR and CDR2 FQNEAQ (reference sequence). This CDR3 region has 16 residues. V dropped 1 base and J dropped 2 bases, with 13 bases sitting between them. This CDR3 reads CASSLDTGPTTDTQYF. CDR3 sequence (DNA): TGTGCCAGCAGCTTAGATACAGGGCCTACCACAGATACGCAGTATTTT.

The rearrangement joins TRBV5-1 to TRBJ1-1, with no clear D. Germline V gene lookup returns CDR1 SGHRS and CDR2 YFSETQ. The CDR3 loop spans 14 amino acids. Trimming removed 1 base from V and 0 bases from J, with 7 bases in between. In DNA form, the CDR3 reads TGCGCCAGCAGCTTGATAGAGATGAACACTGAAGCTTTCTTT. As protein: CASSLIEMNTEAFF.

V and J are TRBV15 and TRBJ1-1, with unresolved D. The length of the CDR3 is 18 residues. V lost 1 base and J lost 0, with 18 bases in between. CDR1 LNHNV and CDR2 YYDKDF come from the germline V gene (reference sequence). The DNA of the CDR3 is TGTGCCACCAGCAGAGTCCTGTACAACCGCATAATGAACACTGAAGCTTTCTTT. This codes for CATSRVLYNRIMNTEAFF.

The rearrangement links TRBV18 to TRBJ1-1; TRBD1 agrees at 11 bases. J lost 11 bases, V lost 0 bases, and 17 bases had no gene match. From germline, CDR1 is KGHSH and CDR2 LQKENI. The CDR3 is made up of 18 amino acids. CDR3 DNA sequence: TGTGCCAGCTCACCACCTAGCGGAGCCGGGACAGGGGGTGGGTCTGCTTTCTTT. Protein: CASSPPSGAGTGGGSAFF.